This TCR beta chain was profiled in a study of T cell responses to AZD1222 COVID-19 vaccine. Study-wide findings and caveats: Sampling that yielded the repertoires occurred only after the peak T cell response. Donors, mostly white British, included more females; clonal diversity was possibly underestimated. Spike-specific TCR breadth and depth rose after two AZD1222 doses.

The repertoire was sequenced with immunoSEQ multiplex PCR; TCRdb's copy has only in-frame clones and lacks some. The data show around 160,000 clones, around 90% seen once. The CDR3 has 19 residues. CDR1 KGHDR and CDR2 SFDVKD come from the germline V gene. J was trimmed by 0 bases and V by 1 base; bases with no gene match: 10. Of note for this clone: Its specificity is not known.

The genes are TRBV24-1 and TRBJ1-3, with TRBD1 identical over 8 bases. The source was peripheral blood, collected 28 days after the second AZD1222 dose. This receptor was identified in an adult who received the AZD1222 COVID-19 vaccine. The CDR3 protein is CATSDFARDRSLSGNTIYF. For the CDR3, the DNA is TGTGCCACCAGTGATTTTGCCCGGGACAGGAGCCTCTCTGGAAACACCATATATTTT.